The 20 T cell receptor beta chains listed next were all sequenced from one sample in a study of shared clonotypes between healthy human individuals. CD45RO-negative, CCR7-selected cells formed the naive CD8 fraction, which excluded terminally differentiated effector memory CD45RA+ cells. Sequencing used immunoSEQ multiplex PCR; TCRdb keeps in-frame clones, though not all of them. The sample shows roughly 2,000,000 clones, around 95% of them seen only once. The sequenced sample was naive CD8+ T cells from PBMCs. The receptors originated from a young man in good health. Some clones in this sample may be carry-over from other donors' samples.

V gene TRBV10-3 combines with J gene TRBJ2-3, with TRBD2 as a possible D gene (6 bases). The CDR3 length is 13 residues. The V and J ends lost 8 bases and 6 bases respectively, with 15 bases between them. CDR1 and CDR2 from the germline V gene are ENHRY and SYGVKD. CDR3 coding DNA: TGTGCCATCGCCGGAGAGCTAGCGGATACGCAGTATTTT. Its translation is CAIAGELADTQYF.

V gene TRBV29-1 combines with J gene TRBJ2-7; D perhaps matches TRBD1 (5 bases). This CDR3 has 12 residues. Trimming took 7 bases from V and 0 from J, leaving 10 bases between them. The germline V gene has CDR1 SQVTM and CDR2 ANQGSEA. CDR3 protein: CSASDSSYEQYF. CDR3 nucleotides: TGCAGCGCCTCCGACAGCTCCTACGAGCAGTACTTC.

This clone was recorded once. The chain couples TRBV11-2 to TRBJ2-1; 15 bases are shared with TRBD2. The CDR3 sequence is 17 residues long. The V gene's germline CDR1 is SGHAT and CDR2 FQNNGV. V lost 3 bases to trimming and J lost 5 bases; unmatched junction nucleotides: 5. The CDR3 sequence is CASSLGTSGRQDNEQFF. CDR3 DNA sequence: TGTGCCAGCAGCTTGGGGACTAGCGGGAGGCAAGACAATGAGCAGTTCTTC.

V gene TRBV25-1 combines with J gene TRBJ2-6; 9 nucleotides agree with TRBD1. V lost 3 bases, J lost 4 bases, and 7 bases stayed unmatched. Germline loops: CDR1 MGHDK, CDR2 SYGVNS. The CDR3 spans 17 residues. DNA of the CDR3: TGTGCCAGCAGTGAGCGGACAGGGGCGGGGGGGGCCAACGTCCTGACTTTC. It encodes CASSERTGAGGANVLTF.

This clone was found once. V gene TRBV27 combines with J gene TRBJ1-1; a possible D gene is TRBD1 (6 bases). V gave up 2 bases and J gave up 4 bases, with 14 bases separating them. Germline V CDR1 and CDR2: MNHEY, SMNVEV (reference sequence). The CDR3 extends over 15 amino acids. The CDR3 DNA sequence: TGTGCCAGCAGTTTAACTCTGGGGGGGGCCACTGAAGCTTTCTTT. It specifies CASSLTLGGATEAFF.

This chain connects TRBV5-1 to TRBJ2-7, with D tentatively TRBD1 or TRBD2 (5 bases each). Per germline, CDR1 SGHRS and CDR2 YFSETQ. CDR3 length: 12 amino acids. V was cut by 6 bases and J by 4 bases, with 11 bases left in between. The chain's CDR3 is CASTGRGYEQYF. The CDR3 DNA follows: TGCGCCAGCACGGGACGGGGATACGAGCAGTACTTC.

The J gene is TRBJ2-3, the V gene TRBV4-3; 9 nucleotides align to TRBD1. CDR1 is LGHNA and CDR2 is YSLEER in the germline V gene. V lost 2 bases to trimming and J lost 4 bases; unmatched junction nucleotides: 4. This CDR3 contains 15 residues. CDR3 sequence (DNA): TGCGCCAGCAGCCAATTCCGGGACAGGGCAGATACGCAGTATTTT. This sequence encodes CASSQFRDRADTQYF.

This chain uses TRBV28 with TRBJ2-1, with 8 nucleotides matching TRBD1. This CDR3 region has 12 residues. The germline V gene encodes CDR1 MDHEN and CDR2 SYDVKM. V dropped 8 bases and J dropped 4; count of bases not matched to a gene: 1. The chain's CDR3 is CASGQGYNEQFF. DNA for the CDR3: TGTGCCAGCGGACAGGGATACAATGAGCAGTTCTTC.

The genes are TRBV19 and TRBJ1-2; 7 nucleotides align to TRBD1. Germline V gene sequence: CDR1 LNHDA, CDR2 SQIVND (reference sequence). CDR3 length: 14 amino acids. J lost 2 bases, V lost 4 bases, and 4 bases had no gene match. The chain's CDR3 is CASSTRGQNYGYTF. Here the CDR3 DNA reads TGTGCCAGTAGTACAAGGGGACAGAACTATGGCTACACCTTC. The complete variable domain, with remaining parts taken from reference TRBV19 and TRBJ1-2, reads DGGITQSPKYLFRKEGQNVTLSCEQNLNHDAMYWYRQDPGQGLRLIYYSQIVNDFQKGDIAEGYSVSREKKESFPLTVTSAQKNPTAFYLCASSTRGQNYGYTFGSGTRLTVV.

The chain uses TRBV28 and TRBJ2-2, with 9 bases identical to TRBD1. With V trimmed by 4 bases and J by 3 bases, 3 bases remained unmatched. The CDR3 extends over 15 amino acids. Germline V lookup: CDR1 MDHEN, CDR2 SYDVKM. CDR3 sequence: CASSSGTGYTGELFF. The CDR3 DNA sequence: TGTGCCAGCAGTTCCGGGACAGGGTACACCGGGGAGCTGTTTTTT.

This clone appeared a single time. The chain uses TRBV27 and TRBJ2-5, with D maybe TRBD2 (6 bases). V was clipped by 5 bases and J by 5 bases, with 12 bases between them. Germline assignment: CDR1 MNHEY and CDR2 SMNVEV (reference sequence). The CDR3 has 13 residues. CDR3 region: CASSPRRGETQYF. DNA of the CDR3: TGTGCCAGCAGTCCCCGGAGGGGCGAGACCCAGTACTTC.

As for this clone: Other DNA sequences in this sample translate to the same CDR3. CDR3 region: CASSPDRSSGNTIYF. Written as DNA, the CDR3 is TGTGCCAGCAGCCCGGACAGGAGCTCTGGAAACACCATATATTTT. J is TRBJ1-3 and V is TRBV7-6; TRBD1 agrees at 7 bases. V shed 5 bases and J 0 bases; nucleotides not matched to a gene: 4. This CDR3 is built from 15 residues. The germline CDR1 and CDR2 sequences are SGHVS and FNYEAQ.

V and J are TRBV10-3 and TRBJ2-2; 11 bases agree with TRBD2. The CDR3 has 18 residues. J was trimmed by 0 bases and V by 0 bases; bases with no gene match: 3. Looked up from germline, CDR1 is ENHRY and CDR2 is SYGVKD. This CDR3 is CAISESNSGRANTGELFF. DNA of the CDR3: TGTGCCATCAGTGAGTCGAATAGCGGGAGGGCGAACACCGGGGAGCTGTTTTTT.

This clone was seen just once. The chain couples TRBV11-2 to TRBJ2-1; TRBD2 matches at 7 bases. The CDR3 spans 20 residues. Looked up from germline, CDR1 is SGHAT and CDR2 is FQNNGV. Trimming removed 0 bases from V and 0 bases from J; junction bases left unmatched: 14. Here the CDR3 DNA reads TGTGCCAGCAGCTTAGACGTAGGTGGGGCGGGAGCCGCCTCCTACAATGAGCAGTTCTTC. This gives the protein CASSLDVGGAGAASYNEQFF.

The chain is built from TRBV27 and TRBJ2-7, with a tentative D call TRBD1 (6 bases). CDR1 and CDR2 (germline): MNHEY, SMNVEV (reference sequence). The V end lost 4 bases, the J end lost 0 bases, and 19 bases lay between the germline ends. The CDR3 contains 17 residues. CDR3 residues: CASSSNTDRKSSYEQYF. The DNA for the CDR3 is TGTGCCAGCAGTTCTAACACCGACAGGAAGAGCTCCTACGAGCAGTACTTC.

V and J are TRBV10-3 and TRBJ2-1; 13 nucleotides align to TRBD2. Germline V gene data show CDR1 as ENHRY and CDR2 as SYGVKD. This CDR3 has 24 residues. V trimming: 2 bases; J trimming: 5 bases; junction bases outside the gene matches: 27. The CDR3 protein is CAISEKSSGAGLAGPSTIHNEQFF. CDR3 in DNA: TGTGCCATCAGTGAGAAGTCATCGGGAGCGGGACTAGCGGGACCCTCGACTATCCACAATGAGCAGTTCTTC.

This chain uses TRBV28 with TRBJ1-2, with 7 bases that match TRBD1. The CDR3 loop spans 15 amino acids. Germline lookup yields CDR1 MDHEN and CDR2 SYDVKM. The J segment lost 4 bases and the V segment lost 6 bases, leaving 11 bases of the junction unmatched. This CDR3 is CASSLLGQDLYGYTF. CDR3 DNA sequence: TGTGCCAGCAGCCTCCTCGGACAGGACCTCTATGGCTACACCTTC.

This chain joins TRBV7-9 and TRBJ1-4; D perhaps matches TRBD1 (5 bases). This CDR3 region has 17 residues. Trimming left V 2 bases short and J 8 bases short, with 21 bases between. From germline, CDR1 is SEHNR and CDR2 FQNEAQ (reference sequence). CDR3 DNA sequence: TGTGCCAGCAGCTTAACTGCCGGGGCAGGGAGAAAGGAAAAACTGTTTTTT. It is translated as CASSLTAGAGRKEKLFF.

In this sample, this clone turned up once. J is TRBJ2-5 and V is TRBV6-5, with a tentative D call TRBD2 (5 bases). CDR1 is MNHEY, CDR2 SVGAGI, per germline. The CDR3 sequence is 12 residues long. Trimming pared 7 bases from V and 1 base from J, leaving 7 bases between. DNA for the CDR3: TGTGCCAGCAAAGGGAGCCAAGAGACCCAGTACTTC. Its translation: CASKGSQETQYF.

The V and J genes are TRBV6-5 and TRBJ2-7; D call uncertain. The CDR3 consists of 14 residues. Germline CDR1 and CDR2: MNHEY and SVGAGI. V was shortened by 9 bases and J by 2 bases, with 17 bases between the two germline ends. CDR3 sequence (DNA): TGTGCCAGACCCCCCCCTTGCCTAACCTACGAGCAGTACTTC. Its translation is CARPPPCLTYEQYF.